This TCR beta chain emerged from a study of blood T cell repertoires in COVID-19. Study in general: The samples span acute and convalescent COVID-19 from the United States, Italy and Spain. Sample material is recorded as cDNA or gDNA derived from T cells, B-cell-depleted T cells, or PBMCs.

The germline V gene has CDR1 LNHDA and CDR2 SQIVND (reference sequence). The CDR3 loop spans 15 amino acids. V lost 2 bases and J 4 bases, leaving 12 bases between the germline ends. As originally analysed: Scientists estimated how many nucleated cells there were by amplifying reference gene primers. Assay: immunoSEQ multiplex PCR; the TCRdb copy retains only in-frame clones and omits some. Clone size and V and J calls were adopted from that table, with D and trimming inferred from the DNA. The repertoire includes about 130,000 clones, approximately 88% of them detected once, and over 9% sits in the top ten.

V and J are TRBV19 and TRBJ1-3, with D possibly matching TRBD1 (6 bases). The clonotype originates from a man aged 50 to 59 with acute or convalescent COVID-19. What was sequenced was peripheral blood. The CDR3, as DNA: TGTGCCAGTAGTATATCGCAGGGGAGAGGAAACACCATATATTTT. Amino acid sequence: CASSISQGRGNTIYF. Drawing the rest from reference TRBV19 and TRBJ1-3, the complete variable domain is DGGITQSPKYLFRKEGQNVTLSCEQNLNHDAMYWYRQDPGQGLRLIYYSQIVNDFQKGDIAEGYSVSREKKESFPLTVTSAQKNPTAFYLCASSISQGRGNTIYFGEGSWLTVV.